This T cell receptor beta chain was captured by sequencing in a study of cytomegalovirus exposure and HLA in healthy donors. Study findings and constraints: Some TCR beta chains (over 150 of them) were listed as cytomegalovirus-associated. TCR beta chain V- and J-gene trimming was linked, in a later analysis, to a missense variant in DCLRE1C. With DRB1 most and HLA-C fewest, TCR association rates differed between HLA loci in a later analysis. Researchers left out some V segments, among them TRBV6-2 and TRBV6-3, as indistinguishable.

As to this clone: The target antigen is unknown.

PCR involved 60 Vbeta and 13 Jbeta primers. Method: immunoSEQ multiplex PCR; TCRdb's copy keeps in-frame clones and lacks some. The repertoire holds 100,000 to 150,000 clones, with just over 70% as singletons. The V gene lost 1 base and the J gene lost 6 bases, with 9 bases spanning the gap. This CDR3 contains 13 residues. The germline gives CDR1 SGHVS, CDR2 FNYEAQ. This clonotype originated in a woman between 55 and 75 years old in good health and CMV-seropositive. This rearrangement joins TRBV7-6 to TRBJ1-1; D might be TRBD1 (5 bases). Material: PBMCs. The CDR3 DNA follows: TGTGCCAGCAGCTTAGGTGGCAGGGCTGAAGCTTTCTTT. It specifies CASSLGGRAEAFF. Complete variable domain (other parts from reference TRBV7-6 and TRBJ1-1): GAGVSQSPRYKVTKRGQDVALRCDPISGHVSLYWYRQALGQGPEFLTYFNYEAQQDKSGLPNDRFSAERPEGSISTLTIQRTEQRDSAMYRCASSLGGRAEAFFGQGTRLTVV.